The clone carrying this T cell receptor (beta chain) was observed many times. This entry comes from a study of T cells in Graves' hyperthyroidism and ophthalmopathy. V was pared by 4 bases and J by 5 bases, with 11 bases between. CDR1 and CDR2 (germline): SNHLY, FYNNEI. The CDR3 spans 13 residues. What was amplified from RNA transcripts were TCR beta CDR3 regions. TCR CDR3 underwent first-round RT-PCR with the HTBI primer set. TCRdb reprocessed the multiplex PCR reads with MiXCR, giving one entry per CDR3 protein. The table lists a few hundred thousand distinct CDR3 sequences, about 15% of them singletons.

The receptor's source is a woman under 40 with Graves' hyperthyroidism. The V gene is TRBV2, the J gene TRBJ1-2, with D unclear. Source material: blood. The CDR3 sequence: CASSVAGGYGYTF. The CDR3 nucleotides read TGTGCCAGCAGTGTGGCAGGAGGATATGGCTACACCTTC.